This T cell receptor beta chain was sequenced for a study of response to subunit inactivated influenza vaccine. The sample holds a few counts of this clonotype. Its matching antigen is unknown. The V and J ends lost 5 bases and 2 bases respectively, with 16 bases between them. The CDR3 has 16 residues. Looked up from germline, CDR1 is MNHEY and CDR2 is SMNVEV (reference sequence). TCRdb reprocessed the RT-PCR reads via MiXCR and lists one record per CDR3 protein. This sample carries roughly 700,000 distinct CDR3 sequences, approximately 15% of them seen once, and the ten largest clones take approximately 6.5%. Notes on the study in general: The authors proposed limited new T cell recruitment per seasonal influenza vaccination.

The TCR sequence derives from a man in his fifties who received an inactivated influenza vaccine. Source: PBMCs from blood, taken approximately 15 days before vaccination. The V call is TRBV27, the J call TRBJ1-5; perhaps TRBD1 as D (6 bases). The CDR3 bases are TGTGCCAGCAGTCCCTGGGGGGGCTCGGGCAATCAGCCCCAGCATTTT. Protein sequence: CASSPWGGSGNQPQHF.